Below, 14 T cell receptor beta chains from the same sample are listed, as sequenced in a study of spatial heterogeneity in lung cancer. The time point was: sample taken at primary tumor resection. One entry per CDR3 protein, called by TCRdb with MiXCR from the 5' RACE reads. The table has 39,000 or so distinct CDR3 sequences, 3.1% seen once. Specimen: normal lung tissue next to the tumor, collected at surgery. Receptors originate from a male donor with early-stage non-small cell lung cancer.

The J gene is TRBJ2-7, the V gene TRBV21-1. TRBV21-1 is a recognized pseudogene. The CDR3 totals 15 residues. CDR3 region: CASSKELRSPLEQYF. The CDR3 nucleotides are TGTGCCAGCAGCAAAGAGCTACGGAGCCCCCTCGAGCAGTACTTC.

This clonotype appeared many times. The chain couples TRBV29-1 to TRBJ2-7; D is perhaps TRBD2 (6 bases). The germline V gene encodes CDR1 SQVTM and CDR2 ANQGSEA. Trimming removed 2 bases from V and 5 bases from J, with 10 bases in between. The CDR3 has 12 residues. As DNA, the CDR3 is TGCAGCGTTGAAAGCTGGGGGGACGAGCAGTACTTC. It codes for CSVESWGDEQYF.

This clonotype was recorded many times. The CDR3, as DNA: TGTGCCAGCAGCCCCGGACAGGCCACAGATACGCAGTATTTT. It translates to CASSPGQATDTQYF. The chain carries TRBV7-2 and TRBJ2-3, with TRBD1 identical over 7 bases. Germline V gene sequence: CDR1 SGHTA, CDR2 FQGNSA. Losses at the gene ends were 5 bases for V and 2 bases for J; bases not matched to a gene: 4. The CDR3 consists of 14 residues.

This clonotype was seen at least ten times. V usage is TRBV7-9 and J usage is TRBJ2-1, with 7 bases aligning to TRBD1. Per germline, CDR1 SEHNR and CDR2 FQNEAQ (reference sequence). The CDR3 runs 15 residues. The V segment lost 0 bases and the J segment 6 bases; nucleotides outside the gene matches: 5. CDR3 residues: CASSLARQGGNEQFF. The CDR3 nucleotides are TGTGCCAGCAGCTTAGCGAGACAGGGTGGCAATGAGCAGTTCTTC.

V is TRBV7-9 and J is TRBJ1-1; the D is unclear. Germline loops: CDR1 SEHNR, CDR2 FQNEAQ (reference sequence). This CDR3 is built from 13 residues. Trimming removed 1 base from V and 3 bases from J, with 6 bases in between. CDR3 protein: CASSLVRDTEAFF. The CDR3 bases are TGTGCCAGCAGCTTAGTAAGGGACACTGAAGCTTTCTTT.

At least ten counts were recorded for this clonotype. J is TRBJ2-1 and V is TRBV6-5; D might be TRBD1 (7 bases). The CDR3 contains 13 residues. Germline loops: CDR1 MNHEY, CDR2 SVGAGI. Trimming left V 6 bases short and J 6 bases short, with 12 bases between. The CDR3 is CASRSQGGNEQFF. CDR3 nucleotides: TGTGCCAGCAGGTCCCAGGGGGGCAATGAGCAGTTCTTC.

This clonotype was detected many times. This rearrangement joins TRBV5-1 to TRBJ2-3; D is perhaps TRBD1 (6 bases). Germline CDR1 SGHRS, CDR2 YFSETQ. The V gene lost 0 bases and the J gene lost 4 bases, with 12 bases spanning the gap. CDR3 size: 15 residues. CDR3 loop: CASSLGSTGPDTQYF. Written as DNA, the CDR3 is TGCGCCAGCAGCTTGGGTTCCACAGGGCCAGATACGCAGTATTTT.

The sample holds many counts of this clonotype. The rearrangement uses TRBV6-8 and TRBJ1-5; 9 nucleotides agree with TRBD1. Trimming removed 5 bases from V and 5 bases from J; junction bases left unmatched: 10. Per germline, CDR1 MNHGY and CDR2 SAAAGT. There are 16 residues in the CDR3. CDR3 amino acids: CASSLNTGQGDQPQHF. The DNA of the CDR3 is TGTGCCAGCAGTCTCAATACGGGACAGGGAGATCAGCCCCAGCATTTT.

This clonotype was seen ten or more times. An end of the junction does not agree with germline; a read error may underlie this. The V gene is TRBV7-2, the J gene TRBJ1-2, with 7 bases identical to TRBD1. The CDR3 contains 15 residues. CDR1 is SGHTA, CDR2 FQGNSA, per germline. The DNA of the CDR3 is TGTGCCAGCAGCCTAGCAGGGGGAGGAAACTATGGCTACACCTTC. Translated, it gives CASSLAGGGNYGYTF. Complete variable domain (other parts from reference TRBV7-2 and TRBJ1-2): GAGVSQSPSNKVTEKGKDVELRCDPISGHTALYWYRQSLGQGLEFLIYFQGNSAPDKSGLPSDRFSAERTGGSVSTLTIQRTQQEDSAVYLCASSLAGGGNYGYTFGSGTRLTVV.

This clonotype was seen at least ten times. The chain couples TRBV18 to TRBJ1-2, with a tentative D call TRBD1 (5 bases). The length of the CDR3 is 14 residues. Germline CDR1 reads KGHSH; CDR2 reads LQKENI. V was pared by 3 bases and J by 5 bases, with 13 bases between. CDR3 loop: CASSPRWGSYGYTF. In DNA form, the CDR3 reads TGTGCCAGCTCACCCAGGTGGGGCTCGTATGGCTACACCTTC. The full variable domain, its missing parts supplied by reference TRBV18 and TRBJ1-2, is NAGVMQNPRHLVRRRGQEARLRCSPMKGHSHVYWYRQLPEEGLKFMVYLQKENIIDESGMPKERFSAEFPKEGPSILRIQQVVRGDSAAYFCASSPRWGSYGYTFGSGTRLTVV.

The chain recombines TRBV5-6 with TRBJ1-1; D is unclear. CDR1 SGHDT and CDR2 YYEEEE come from the germline V gene. CDR3 size: 12 residues. The V and J ends lost 1 base and 2 bases respectively, with 3 bases between them. CDR3 sequence (DNA): TGTGCCAGCAGCTTGAGCAACACTGAAGCTTTCTTT. It is translated as CASSLSNTEAFF.

This clonotype was counted at least ten times. DNA of the CDR3: TGTGCCAGCAGCGGCGGTGGTCTGAGCTCCTACAATGAGCAGTTCTTC. Encoded protein: CASSGGGLSSYNEQFF. The J gene is TRBJ2-1, the V gene TRBV13; D remains ambiguous. This CDR3 comprises 16 residues. V dropped 5 bases and J dropped 0 bases, with 14 bases sitting between them. CDR1 and CDR2 (germline): PRHDT, FYEKMQ (reference sequence).

This clonotype was observed many times. The rearrangement links TRBV2 to TRBJ2-7; 10 positions match TRBD2. CDR1 SNHLY and CDR2 FYNNEI come from the germline V gene. The CDR3 has 16 residues. J was trimmed by 2 bases and V by 3 bases; bases with no gene match: 7. CDR3 DNA sequence: TGTGCCAGCAGTGACCCGCTTCTAGCGGGAGCCTACGAGCAGTACTTC. The encoded protein is CASSDPLLAGAYEQYF.

The gene calls are TRBV18 and TRBJ2-7; 9 bases agree with TRBD2. V trimming: 2 bases; J trimming: 5 bases; junction bases outside the gene matches: 1. Looked up from germline, CDR1 is KGHSH and CDR2 is LQKENI. The CDR3 extends over 13 amino acids. CDR3 loop: CASSPGGGDEQYF. The CDR3 DNA sequence: TGTGCCAGCTCACCAGGCGGGGGGGACGAGCAGTACTTC.